Reported below is one T cell receptor beta chain. Germline lookup yields CDR1 SGDLS and CDR2 YYNGEE. The CDR3 totals 15 residues. Germline trimming cut 2 bases from V and 4 bases from J; bases unmatched to any gene: 4. The entry originates in a study of blood T cell repertoires in COVID-19. TCRdb's copy holds only in-frame clones and misses some; the assay was immunoSEQ multiplex PCR. Altogether 430,000 or so clones are present, 70% to 90% being singletons, with the ten largest covering about 1.5%. Sequencing was done on a sample of PBMCs or T cells enriched from blood (not recorded which). This sequence originates from a woman younger than 30 who had been exposed to COVID-19. This chain joins TRBV9 and TRBJ2-3; 10 bases align to TRBD2. CDR3 DNA sequence: TGTGCCAGCAGCGTGAGCGGGGGGGCCCCAGATACGCAGTATTTT. This encodes CASSVSGGAPDTQYF. Full variable domain (outside the CDR3, taken from reference TRBV9 and TRBJ2-3): DSGVTQTPKHLITATGQRVTLRCSPRSGDLSVYWYQQSLDQGLQFLIQYYNGEERAKGNILERFSAQQFPDLHSELNLSSLELGDSALYFCASSVSGGAPDTQYFGPGTRLTVL.